These T cell receptor beta chains were read from a single sample in a study of identical twins' blood T cells. Each CDR3 protein is one row after TCRdb ran MiXCR on the 5' RACE reads. The sample contains 400,000 or so distinct CDR3 sequences, about 28% of which appear only once. What was sequenced was PBMCs. All receptors come from a woman between 18 and 55 years old in good health. CDR3s include the opening cysteine and the closing phenylalanine or tryptophan. Each record gives: V gene, clone size, CDR3 length, D gene, J gene, CDR3 DNA, CDR3 protein. The D gene is left open where the match is weak. Only part of the rows carry a size: once, few, many, or a class if the clone is expanded.

>TRBV11-3|many|15|.|TRBJ1-4
TGTGCCAGCAGCTTAGCCGGGGTTCCTAATGAAAAACTGTTTTTT
CASSLAGVPNEKLFF
>TRBV11-2|.|16|.|TRBJ2-1
TGTGCCAGCACCCGGGATCTTGACAACTCCTACAATGAGCAGTTCTTC
CASTRDLDNSYNEQFF
>TRBV10-3|once|14|.|TRBJ2-2
TGTGCCATCAGCCCGATTACAGGGACCGCGGAGCTGTTTTTT
CAISPITGTAELFF
>TRBV5-1|.|14|TRBD1|TRBJ2-7
TGCGCCAGCAGCTCGGGACAGGCGGTCTACGAGCAGTACTTC
CASSSGQAVYEQYF
>TRBV4-3|.|14|TRBD1|TRBJ1-6
TGCGCCAGCAGTCCTCGACAGGGAGGGTCACCCCTCCACTTT
CASSPRQGGSPLHF
>TRBV29-1|many|15|TRBD1|TRBJ2-2
TGCAGCGTTGAGCTCGGGACAGCGAACACCGGGGAGCTGTTTTTT
CSVELGTANTGELFF
>TRBV3-1|many|20|TRBD2|TRBJ2-2
TGTGCCAGCAGCGACCTCAATATCCTAGCGGGGGGACGAAACACCGGGGAGCTGTTTTTT
CASSDLNILAGGRNTGELFF
>TRBV4-3|.|17|TRBD2|TRBJ2-1
TGCGCCAGCAGCCAAGCCCGGCCTAGCGGCCTCTACAATGAGCAGTTCTTC
CASSQARPSGLYNEQFF
>TRBV9|.|15|.|TRBJ1-1
TGTGCCAGCAGCGTAGGTGGGCAGGGGAACACTGAAGCTTTCTTT
CASSVGGQGNTEAFF
>TRBV29-1|many|14|TRBD2|TRBJ2-2
TGCAGCGCTGGACTAGCGGAGAACACCGGGGAGCTGTTTTTT
CSAGLAENTGELFF
>TRBV12-3/TRBV12-4|.|14|.|TRBJ1-2
TGTGCCAGCAGTTTGTTTCCGGCGGGCTATGGCTACACCTTC
CASSLFPAGYGYTF
>TRBV7-8|few|15|TRBD2|TRBJ2-3
TGTGCCAGCAGCACTAGAGGGAGGGATGCAGATACGCAGTATTTT
CASSTRGRDADTQYF
>TRBV3-1|.|17|TRBD2|TRBJ2-7
TGTGCCAACAATTTTGGACTAGCGGGCGGCCAATCCTACGAGCAGTACTTC
CANNFGLAGGQSYEQYF
>TRBV20-1|few|13|.|TRBJ2-3
TGCAGTGCTAGAGGGGAGAGCACAGATACGCAGTATTTT
CSARGESTDTQYF
>TRBV7-2|few|13|.|TRBJ2-7
TGTGCCAGCAGCTTACGGACAGTCTACGAGCAGTACTTC
CASSLRTVYEQYF
>TRBV7-9|.|13|.|TRBJ1-1
TGTGCCAACAGCCCCCGGGACGACTTAGAAGCTTTCTTT
CANSPRDDLEAFF
>TRBV15|.|15|.|TRBJ1-5
TGTGCCACCAGCAGAGTGGAATCTAGCAATCAGCCCCAGCATTTT
CATSRVESSNQPQHF
>TRBV15|.|14|.|TRBJ1-1
TGTGCCACCAGCCGGAGGGCCGTGAACACTGAAGCTTTCTTT
CATSRRAVNTEAFF
>TRBV29-1|many|11|TRBD1|TRBJ1-1
TGCAGCGCCGGGGACAGGGGTGAAAATTTCTTT
CSAGDRGENFF
>TRBV20-1|.|12|TRBD1|TRBJ1-1
TGCAGTGCTGAAACAGGGGGCACTGAAGCTTTATTT
CSAETGGTEALF
>TRBV6-5|few|13|.|TRBJ1-5
TGTGCCAGCAGTACATACAGGAATCAGCCCCAGCATTTT
CASSTYRNQPQHF
>TRBV14|.|13|.|TRBJ2-1
TGTGCCAGCAGCCAAGACCTTTACAATGAGCAGTTCTTC
CASSQDLYNEQFF
>TRBV11-2|.|16|.|TRBJ1-2
TGTGCCAGCAGCTTACGGCCCTATTTGACAGGAGGAGGCTACACCTTC
CASSLRPYLTGGGYTF
>TRBV7-2|few|13|.|TRBJ1-5
TGTGCCAGCAGCTTAGGCCTCTTTCAGCCCCAGCATTTT
CASSLGLFQPQHF
>TRBV20-1|.|11|.|TRBJ1-2
TGCAGTGCCCCCGGGGATGATGGCTATACCTTC
CSAPGDDGYTF
>TRBV7-9|few|13|.|TRBJ1-2
TGTGCCAGCAGCCCCGAGGGGACCTATGGCTACACCTTC
CASSPEGTYGYTF
>TRBV20-1|.|12|.|TRBJ2-3
TGCAGTGCTACCAGGGGTGGGGATACGCAGTATTTT
CSATRGGDTQYF